This T cell receptor (beta chain) was recovered during a study of blood T cells in healthy people across ages. Primers used in a second PCR of roughly 7 to 12 cycles were a sample-barcoded 5' primer and a J-beta primer mix. Each of the samples gave a minimum of 3 million paired-end reads that contained CDR3. TCRdb fed the 5' RACE reads into MiXCR, producing one record per CDR3 protein. The sample consists of more than 650,000 distinct CDR3 sequences, about a fifth of them appearing once. This CDR3 has 14 residues. Trimming took off 5 bases at V and 6 bases at J, with 16 bases between the two ends. CDR1 and CDR2 from the germline V gene are SEHNR and FQNEAQ (reference sequence). The study's findings and limits: Strong correlation existed between TCR beta diversity and naive T cell percentage.

In this sample, this clonotype turned up a few times. Its antigen remains unknown. The source is a man aged 65 to 85 in good health. This chain uses TRBV7-9 with TRBJ2-5, with a possible D match to TRBD2 (6 bases). Sequencing was performed on blood. CDR3 residues: CASSREQGMQTQYF. CDR3 DNA: TGTGCCAGCAGCCGGGAGCAGGGAATGCAGACCCAGTACTTC.